This is a list of T cell receptor beta chains from one sample in a study of blood T cell repertoires in COVID-19. Sequenced by immunoSEQ multiplex PCR; TCRdb stores in-frame clones only, minus some. The table has about 200,000 clones, 84% seen once; the top ten hold 3% to 3.5%. The sequencing sample was made of PBMCs or T cells enriched from blood (not recorded which). These receptors came from a woman aged 25-40 years who had been exposed to COVID-19. The CDR3 runs from the conserved cysteine through the conserved F or W. The D gene is left open where the match is weak. Rows may omit the clone size; those that give it use once, few, many or a size class.

TRBD2 | TRBJ2-3 | TRBV7-9 | - | CASSLVGGGTDTQYF | TGTGCCAGCAGCTTAGTCGGGGGGGGCACAGATACGCAGTATTTT
TRBD2 | TRBJ2-3 | TRBV24-1 | - | CATSDPSGGDTQYF | TGTGCCACCAGTGACCCCAGCGGGGGGGATACGCAGTATTTT
TRBD1 | TRBJ1-1 | TRBV6-4 | - | CASSETLGTGPDTEAFF | TGTGCCAGCAGTGAGACTCTCGGGACAGGGCCGGACACTGAAGCTTTCTTT
TRBD1 | TRBJ1-1 | TRBV5-1 | - | CASSLTYRGGNTEAFF | TGCGCCAGCAGCTTGACCTACAGGGGTGGGAACACTGAAGCTTTCTTT
- | TRBJ1-6 | TRBV7-8 | - | CASSLGVRQSNSPLHF | TGTGCCAGCAGCTTAGGTGTTCGACAGAGTAATTCACCCCTCCACTTT
TRBD1 | TRBJ1-2 | TRBV5-6 | few | CASSINTGTGVLYGYTF | TGTGCCAGCAGCATAAACACCGGGACAGGAGTACTCTATGGCTACACCTTC
TRBD1 | TRBJ1-5 | TRBV2 | - | CASTGQGWQPQHF | TGTGCCAGCACGGGACAGGGTTGGCAGCCCCAGCATTTT
- | TRBJ1-1 | TRBV6-5 | - | CASSYRGVGTEAFF | TGTGCCAGCAGTTATCGGGGAGTGGGCACTGAAGCTTTCTTT
- | TRBJ1-2 | TRBV10-2 | - | CASSSRGDYGYTF | TGCGCCAGCAGTTCCCGGGGAGACTATGGCTACACCTTC
- | TRBJ1-6 | TRBV7-3 | - | CASSRGTLYNSPLHF | TGTGCCAGCAGCCGGGGGACCCTCTATAATTCACCCCTCCACTTT
- | TRBJ1-4 | TRBV29-1 | - | CSGGPASADEKLFF | TGCAGCGGGGGCCCGGCTTCCGCGGATGAAAAACTGTTTTTT
- | TRBJ1-3 | TRBV7-9 | - | CASISDRDSGNTIYF | TGTGCCAGCATTTCGGACAGAGACTCTGGAAACACCATATATTTT
- | TRBJ1-1 | TRBV5-5 | - | CASSFVLTEEAFF | TGTGCCAGCAGCTTCGTCTTAACGGAGGAAGCTTTCTTT
- | TRBJ1-2 | TRBV5-1 | - | CASSSRQEFGYTF | TGCGCCAGCAGCTCCCGCCAGGAATTTGGCTACACCTTC
- | TRBJ2-5 | TRBV7-9 | once | CASSLWPGGGLGTQYF | TGTGCCAGCAGCTTATGGCCAGGGGGAGGTCTGGGGACCCAGTACTTC
TRBD2 | TRBJ2-1 | TRBV5-1 | - | CASSFIAGALNEQFF | TGCGCCAGCAGCTTCATAGCGGGGGCGTTAAATGAGCAGTTCTTC
- | TRBJ2-7 | TRBV7-9 | few | CASSPPDRPVEQYF | TGTGCCAGCAGCCCCCCCGACAGACCCGTCGAGCAGTACTTC
- | TRBJ1-4 | TRBV5-1 | - | CASSLSDSEPEKLFF | TGCGCCAGCAGCTTGTCCGACAGCGAACCTGAAAAACTGTTTTTT
- | TRBJ2-7 | TRBV3-1/TRBV3-2 | - | CASSLLPTGIRTYEQYF | TGTGCCAGCAGCCTCCTCCCCACAGGGATCCGGACCTACGAGCAGTACTTC
- | TRBJ1-6 | TRBV25-1 | - | CASSAQSSSYNSPLHF | TGTGCCAGCAGTGCCCAATCGAGCTCCTATAATTCACCCCTCCACTTT
- | TRBJ1-1 | TRBV25-1 | - | CASSEYGGTAEAFF | TGTGCCAGCAGTGAATATGGGGGGACCGCTGAAGCTTTCTTT
- | TRBJ2-5 | TRBV5-1 | - | CASRLSEGRETQYF | TGCGCCAGCAGACTGAGTGAAGGGAGAGAGACCCAGTACTTC
- | TRBJ1-3 | TRBV5-4 | - | CASSGLEQGSGNTIYF | TGTGCCAGCAGCGGACTGGAACAGGGTTCAGGAAACACCATATATTTT
- | TRBJ2-1 | TRBV5-1 | few | CASSLGGSDNEQFF | TGCGCCAGCAGCTTAGGGGGTTCGGACAATGAGCAGTTCTTC